This TCR beta chain was sequenced for a study of shared clonotypes between healthy human individuals. About the study: Participating donors consisted of a couple of women and a few men aged 18 to 49.

Positive CCR7 selection of CD45RO-negative cells yielded the naive CD8 cells, and terminally differentiated effector memory CD45RA+ cells were excluded. Of note for this clone: Its antigen is currently unknown.

Clones were sequenced by immunoSEQ multiplex PCR, and TCRdb holds only the in-frame ones, with some missing. The sample has roughly 1,800,000 clones; roughly 94% are singletons. The CDR3 is 14 amino acids. The V gene's germline CDR1 is MNHEY and CDR2 SMNVEV (reference sequence). V was pared by 3 bases and J by 5 bases, with 7 bases of the junction left unmatched. Study-level points and caveats: Clonotype sharing levels among donors were expected to vary with sequencing depth. A generally larger estimated richness was seen in naive subsets than in memory subsets.

This clonotype originated in a man aged 18 to 30 in good health. The chain uses TRBV27 and TRBJ2-7; 7 positions agree with TRBD2. The source material was naive CD8+ T cells sorted from blood. Here the CDR3 reads CASSFGAGEHEQYF. Written as DNA, the CDR3 is TGTGCCAGCAGTTTCGGGGCGGGGGAGCACGAGCAGTACTTC.